The clone carrying this TCR beta chain was detected only once. This specimen comes from a study of blood T cell repertoires in COVID-19. Per the germline V gene, CDR1 is SGHVS and CDR2 is FNYEAQ. V dropped 4 bases and J dropped 0 bases, with 13 bases sitting between them. The CDR3 is 16 residues long. Sequencing was performed with immunoSEQ multiplex PCR; in TCRdb, only in-frame clones are kept and a portion is missing. The sample consists of 200,000 to 300,000 clones, roughly 88% of them appearing once. Sequencing was performed on PBMCs or T cells enriched from blood (not recorded which). V gene TRBV7-6 combines with J gene TRBJ1-3, with D unresolved. This clonotype was obtained from a middle-aged woman with acute COVID-19. CDR3 loop: CASSSRRQSSGNTIYF. CDR3 bases: TGTGCCAGCAGCTCCCGGCGGCAGAGCTCTGGAAACACCATATATTTT. The variable domain in full, completed from reference TRBV7-6 and TRBJ1-3, reads GAGVSQSPRYKVTKRGQDVALRCDPISGHVSLYWYRQALGQGPEFLTYFNYEAQQDKSGLPNDRFSAERPEGSISTLTIQRTEQRDSAMYRCASSSRRQSSGNTIYFGEGSWLTVV.